This T cell receptor beta chain was sequenced during a study of Ad26.COV2.S vaccination and SARS-CoV-2 variants. Study details: Donor joined the COV1001 Ad26.COV2.S trial arm. Once, or twice with 56 days between doses, Ad26.COV2.S was given intramuscularly.

Germline values: CDR1 SEHNR, CDR2 FQNEAQ (reference sequence). V lost 3 bases and J 0 bases, leaving 9 bases between the germline ends. This CDR3 comprises 15 residues. Repertoires were generated with immunoSEQ multiplex PCR, while TCRdb's copy carries only in-frame clones and drops some. This sample carries 440,000 or so clones, 90% of them seen once, and the ten largest clones take under 4.5%. Study-wide findings and caveats: Placebo recipients and vaccine recipients were similar in non-spike TCR breadth.

Treatment denoted: roughly 20 received Ad26.COV2.S at low or high dose, single or two shots; roughly 5 received placebo; per-sample allocation not given. Samples were taken on day 63 after the first vaccine or placebo injection. Regarding this clone: Antigen specificity is unknown.

The sequencing used peripheral blood, collected in a trial of Ad26.COV2.S vaccine versus placebo. The gene calls are TRBV7-9 and TRBJ1-3; TRBD1 is a possible D gene (5 bases). This sequence was found in a person aged 18-65 years who received the Ad26.COV2.S COVID-19 vaccine or a placebo. This chain's CDR3 is CASSFGDFSGNTIYF. The CDR3 region has the DNA TGTGCCAGCAGCTTTGGGGACTTCTCTGGAAACACCATATATTTT.